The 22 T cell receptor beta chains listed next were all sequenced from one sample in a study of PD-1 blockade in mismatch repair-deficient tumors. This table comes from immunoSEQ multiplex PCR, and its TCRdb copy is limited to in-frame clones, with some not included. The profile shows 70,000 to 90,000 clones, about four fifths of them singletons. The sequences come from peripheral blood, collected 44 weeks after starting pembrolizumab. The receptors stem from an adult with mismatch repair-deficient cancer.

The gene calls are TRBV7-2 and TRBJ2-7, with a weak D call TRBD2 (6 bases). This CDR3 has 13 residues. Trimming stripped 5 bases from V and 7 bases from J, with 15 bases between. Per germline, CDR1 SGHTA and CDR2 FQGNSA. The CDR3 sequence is CASSQAGAGEQYF. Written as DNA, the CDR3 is TGTGCCAGCAGCCAAGCTGGTGCGGGGGAGCAGTACTTC.

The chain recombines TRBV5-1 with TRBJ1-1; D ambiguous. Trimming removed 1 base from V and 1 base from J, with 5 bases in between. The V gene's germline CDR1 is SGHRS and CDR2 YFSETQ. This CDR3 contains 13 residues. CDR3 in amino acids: CASSLRGNTEAFF. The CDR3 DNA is TGCGCCAGCAGCTTGCGCGGGAACACTGAAGCTTTCTTT.

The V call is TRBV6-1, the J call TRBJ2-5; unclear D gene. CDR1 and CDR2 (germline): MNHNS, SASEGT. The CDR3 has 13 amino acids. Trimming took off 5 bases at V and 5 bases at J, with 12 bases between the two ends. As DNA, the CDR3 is TGTGCCAGCAGTTCTACCTGGTTGGAGACCCAGTACTTC. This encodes CASSSTWLETQYF.

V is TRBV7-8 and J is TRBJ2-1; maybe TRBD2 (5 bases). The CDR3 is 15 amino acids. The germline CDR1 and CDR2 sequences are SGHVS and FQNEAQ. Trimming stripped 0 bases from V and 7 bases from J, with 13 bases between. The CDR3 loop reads CASSLAGVGSNEQFF. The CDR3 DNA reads TGTGCCAGCAGCTTAGCGGGTGTTGGGAGTAATGAGCAGTTCTTC. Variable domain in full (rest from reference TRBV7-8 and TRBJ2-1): GAGVSQSPRYKVAKRGQDVALRCDPISGHVSLFWYQQALGQGPEFLTYFQNEAQLDKSGLPSDRFFAERPEGSVSTLKIQRTQQEDSAVYLCASSLAGVGSNEQFFGPGTRLTVL.

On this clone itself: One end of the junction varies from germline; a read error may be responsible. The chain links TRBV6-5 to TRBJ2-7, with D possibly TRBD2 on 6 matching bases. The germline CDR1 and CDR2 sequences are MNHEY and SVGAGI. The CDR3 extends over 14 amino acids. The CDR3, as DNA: TGTGCCAGCGGACTCTCCGGGACTTCCTCCGAGCAGTACTTC. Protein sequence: CASGLSGTSSEQYF.

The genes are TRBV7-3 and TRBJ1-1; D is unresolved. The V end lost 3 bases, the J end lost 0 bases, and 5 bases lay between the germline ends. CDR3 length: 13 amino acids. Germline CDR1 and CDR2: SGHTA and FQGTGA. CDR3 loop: CASSFGMNTEAFF. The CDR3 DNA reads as TGTGCCAGCAGCTTCGGGATGAACACTGAAGCTTTCTTT.

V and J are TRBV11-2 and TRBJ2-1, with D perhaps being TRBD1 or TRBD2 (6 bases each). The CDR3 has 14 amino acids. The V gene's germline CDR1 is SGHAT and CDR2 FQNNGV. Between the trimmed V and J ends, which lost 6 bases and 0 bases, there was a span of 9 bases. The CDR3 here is CASRQGGSYNEQFF. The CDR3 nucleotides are TGTGCCAGCAGACAGGGAGGCTCCTACAATGAGCAGTTCTTC.

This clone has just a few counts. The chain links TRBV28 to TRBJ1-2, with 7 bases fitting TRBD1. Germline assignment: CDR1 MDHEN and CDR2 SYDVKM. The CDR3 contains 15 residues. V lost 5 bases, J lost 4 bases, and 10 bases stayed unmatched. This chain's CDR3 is CASSKHRTGGYGYTF. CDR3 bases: TGTGCCAGCAGTAAACACCGGACAGGAGGCTATGGCTACACCTTC.

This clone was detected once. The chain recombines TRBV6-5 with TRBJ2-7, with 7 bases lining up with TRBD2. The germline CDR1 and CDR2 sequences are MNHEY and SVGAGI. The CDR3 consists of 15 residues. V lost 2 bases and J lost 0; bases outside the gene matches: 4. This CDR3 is CASSYAGGSSYEQYF. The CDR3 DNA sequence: TGTGCCAGCAGTTACGCGGGCGGGAGCTCCTACGAGCAGTACTTC.

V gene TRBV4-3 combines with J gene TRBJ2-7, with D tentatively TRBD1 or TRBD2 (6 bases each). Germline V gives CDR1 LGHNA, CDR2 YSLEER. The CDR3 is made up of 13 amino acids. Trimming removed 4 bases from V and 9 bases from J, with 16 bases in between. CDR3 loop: CASSPSGGRRQYF. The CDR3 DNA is TGCGCCAGCAGCCCGAGTGGGGGGCGCAGGCAGTACTTC.

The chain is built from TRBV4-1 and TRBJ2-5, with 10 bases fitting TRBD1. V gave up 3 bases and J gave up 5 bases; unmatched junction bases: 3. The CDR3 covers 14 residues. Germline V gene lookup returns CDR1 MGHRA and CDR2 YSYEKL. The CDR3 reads CASSQGQGSETQYF. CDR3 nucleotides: TGCGCCAGCAGCCAGGGACAGGGGAGTGAGACCCAGTACTTC.

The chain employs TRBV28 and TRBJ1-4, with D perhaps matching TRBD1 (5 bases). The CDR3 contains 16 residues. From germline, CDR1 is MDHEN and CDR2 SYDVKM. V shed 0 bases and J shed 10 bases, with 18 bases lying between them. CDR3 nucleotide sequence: TGTGCCAGCAGTTTATGGGGTCAGGGAACAAGCCCAAAACTGTTTTTT. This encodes CASSLWGQGTSPKLFF.

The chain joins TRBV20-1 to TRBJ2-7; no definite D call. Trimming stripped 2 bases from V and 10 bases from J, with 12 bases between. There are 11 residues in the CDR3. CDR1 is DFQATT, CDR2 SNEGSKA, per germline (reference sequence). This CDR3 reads CSARHQKIQYF. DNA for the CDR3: TGCAGTGCTAGACACCAAAAAATTCAGTACTTC.

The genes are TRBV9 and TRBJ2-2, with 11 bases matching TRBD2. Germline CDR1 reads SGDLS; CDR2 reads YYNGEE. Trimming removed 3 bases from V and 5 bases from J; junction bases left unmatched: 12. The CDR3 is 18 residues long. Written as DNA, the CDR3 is TGTGCCAGCAGCGACCCGGTACTAGCGGGAGTAAGAACCGGGGAGCTGTTTTTT. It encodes CASSDPVLAGVRTGELFF.

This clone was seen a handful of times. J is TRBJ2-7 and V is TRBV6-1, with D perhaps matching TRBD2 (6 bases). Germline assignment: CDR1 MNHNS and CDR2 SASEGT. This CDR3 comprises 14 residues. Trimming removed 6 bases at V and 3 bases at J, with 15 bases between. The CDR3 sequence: CASRQRLDNYEQYF. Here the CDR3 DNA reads TGTGCCAGCAGACAAAGACTAGACAACTACGAGCAGTACTTC.

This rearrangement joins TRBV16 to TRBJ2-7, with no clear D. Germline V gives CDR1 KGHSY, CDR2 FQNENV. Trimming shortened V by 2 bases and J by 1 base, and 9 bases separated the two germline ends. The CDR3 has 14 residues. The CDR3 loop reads CASSQAHTSYEQYF. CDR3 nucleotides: TGTGCCAGCAGCCAAGCCCACACTTCCTACGAGCAGTACTTC.

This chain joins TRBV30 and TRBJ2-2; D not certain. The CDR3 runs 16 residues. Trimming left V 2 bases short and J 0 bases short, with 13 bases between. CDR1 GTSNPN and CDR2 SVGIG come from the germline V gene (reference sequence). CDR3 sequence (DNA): TGTGCCTGGAGTTTTTTTGGTCGTGCGAACACCGGGGAGCTGTTTTTT. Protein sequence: CAWSFFGRANTGELFF.

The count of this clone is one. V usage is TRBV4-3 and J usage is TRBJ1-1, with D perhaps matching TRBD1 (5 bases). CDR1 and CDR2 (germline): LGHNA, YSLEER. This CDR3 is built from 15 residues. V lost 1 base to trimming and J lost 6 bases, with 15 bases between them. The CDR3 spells CASSQGLRDLSEAFF. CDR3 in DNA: TGCGCCAGCAGCCAAGGCCTTAGGGACTTATCTGAAGCTTTCTTT.

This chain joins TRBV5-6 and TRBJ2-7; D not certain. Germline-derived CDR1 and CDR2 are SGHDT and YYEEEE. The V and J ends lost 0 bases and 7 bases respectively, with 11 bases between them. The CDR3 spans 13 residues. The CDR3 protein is CASSLDTALEQYF. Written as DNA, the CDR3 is TGTGCCAGCAGCTTGGATACCGCGCTTGAGCAGTACTTC.

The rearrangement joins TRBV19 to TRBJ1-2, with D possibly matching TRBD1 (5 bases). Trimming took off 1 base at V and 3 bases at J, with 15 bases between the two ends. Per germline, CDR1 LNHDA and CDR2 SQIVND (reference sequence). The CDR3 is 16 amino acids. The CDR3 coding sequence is TGTGCCAGTAGTATAGGCGCAGGGCTCGTGGACTATGGCTACACCTTC. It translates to CASSIGAGLVDYGYTF.

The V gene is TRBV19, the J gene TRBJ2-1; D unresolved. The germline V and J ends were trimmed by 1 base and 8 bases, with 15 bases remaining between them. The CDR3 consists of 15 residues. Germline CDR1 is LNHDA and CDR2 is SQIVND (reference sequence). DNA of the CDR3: TGTGCCAGTAGTATAGGAGGTTATTTGGTATATGAGCAGTTCTTC. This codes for CASSIGGYLVYEQFF.

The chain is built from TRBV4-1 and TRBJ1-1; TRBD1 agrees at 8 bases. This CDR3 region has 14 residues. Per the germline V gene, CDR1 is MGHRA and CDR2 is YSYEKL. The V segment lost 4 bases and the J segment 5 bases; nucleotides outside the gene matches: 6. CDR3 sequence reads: CASSLRQGRTEAFF. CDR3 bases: TGCGCCAGCAGCCTCAGACAGGGGCGGACTGAAGCTTTCTTT.